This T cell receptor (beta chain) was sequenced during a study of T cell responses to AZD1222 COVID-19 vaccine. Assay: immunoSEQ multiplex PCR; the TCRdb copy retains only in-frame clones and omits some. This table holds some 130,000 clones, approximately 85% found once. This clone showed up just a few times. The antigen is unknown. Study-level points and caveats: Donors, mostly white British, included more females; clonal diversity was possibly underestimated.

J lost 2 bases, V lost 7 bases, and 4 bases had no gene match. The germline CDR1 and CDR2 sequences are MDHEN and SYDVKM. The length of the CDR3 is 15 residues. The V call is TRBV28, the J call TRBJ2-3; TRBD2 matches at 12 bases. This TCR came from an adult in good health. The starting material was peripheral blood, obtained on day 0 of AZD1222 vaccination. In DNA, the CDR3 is TGTGCCAGCATACCTAGCGGGAGGGCCACAGATACGCAGTATTTT. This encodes CASIPSGRATDTQYF.